This T cell receptor beta chain was sequenced during a study of blood T cell repertoires in COVID-19. Across the whole study: Acute-phase and convalescent COVID-19 samples originated in the United States, Italy and Spain. PBMCs, B-cell-depleted T cells, or T cells provided the cDNA or gDNA that made up the material.

This clone was recorded once. Per the study methods: Nucleated cell counts were estimated from reference gene primer amplification. Method: immunoSEQ multiplex PCR; TCRdb's copy keeps in-frame clones and lacks some. That table furnishes V, J and clone size, whereas the DNA furnished D and trimming. Of some 220,000 clones in the sample, 85% were seen once. Seattle enrolled patients during active infection and tracked them longitudinally. Sequenced input: peripheral blood. The TCR originated in a man aged 45 to 65 with COVID-19, enrolled during active disease.

Here the CDR3 reads CASSRQILGTYNEQFF. In DNA, the CDR3 is TGTGCCAGCAGCCGACAGATTTTGGGGACCTACAATGAGCAGTTCTTC. The chain links TRBV7-3 to TRBJ2-1; possibly TRBD1 for D (5 bases). Germline CDR1 reads SGHTA; CDR2 reads FQGTGA. With 5 bases removed from V and 2 bases from J, the gap between germline ends came to 16 bases. There are 16 residues in the CDR3.